Listed below are T cell receptor beta chains from one sample, sequenced in a study of blood T cell repertoires in COVID-19. The method was immunoSEQ multiplex PCR; TCRdb's version includes in-frame clones alone and lacks a portion of them. The data contain approximately 140,000 clones, around 81% of them singletons. The specimen sequenced was peripheral blood. The source is a man aged 55 to 70 with active or convalescent COVID-19. The CDR3 runs from the conserved cysteine through the conserved F or W. The D gene is left open where the match is weak. Only part of the rows carry a size: once, few, many, or a class if the clone is expanded.

TRBD2 | 16 | few | TRBJ2-1 | TRBV4-3 | TGCGCCAGCAGCCAAGAGGGCCTAGCGGGCTTCAATGAGCAGTTCTTC | CASSQEGLAGFNEQFF
- | 12 | - | TRBJ1-2 | TRBV19 | TGTGCCAGCTGTAGTGCTAACTATGGCTACACCTTC | CASCSANYGYTF
TRBD1 | 14 | - | TRBJ1-2 | TRBV11-1 | TGTGCCAGCAGCCCCGGGACAGTTAACTATGGCTACACCTTC | CASSPGTVNYGYTF
- | 17 | - | TRBJ2-7 | TRBV5-4 | TGTGCCAGCAGCCAAGGTGGGGGAGGCGGTGGGGCCTACGAGCAGTACTTC | CASSQGGGGGGAYEQYF
TRBD1 | 15 | - | TRBJ2-4 | TRBV7-3 | TGTGCCAGCAGCTTAGGTTCGGGACAGAAAAACATTCAGTACTTC | CASSLGSGQKNIQYF
- | 12 | few | TRBJ2-1 | TRBV6-5 | TGTGCCTCTTCGGGGGTAAACAATGAGCAGTTCTTC | CASSGVNNEQFF
TRBD1 | 15 | - | TRBJ2-2 | TRBV5-4 | TGTGCCAGCAGTAGGACAGGGGCGGACACCGGGGAGCTGTTTTTT | CASSRTGADTGELFF
- | 16 | - | TRBJ1-3 | TRBV7-2 | TGTGCCAGCAGCTGGGGGGGGTTTGGTTCTGGAAACACCATATATTTT | CASSWGGFGSGNTIYF
TRBD2 | 14 | many | TRBJ2-7 | TRBV19 | TGTGCCAGTAGTATGATGCTAGCGGCCTACGAGCAGTACTTC | CASSMMLAAYEQYF
TRBD1 | 15 | - | TRBJ1-4 | TRBV7-2 | TGTGCCAGCAGCCCATGGACAGGGGGTGGTGAAAAACTGTTTTTT | CASSPWTGGGEKLFF
TRBD2 | 21 | - | TRBJ2-3 | TRBV18 | TGTGCCAGCTCATCCGAGACTAGCGGGAGGGCTCTTCTCTCGAGCACAGATACGCAGTATTTT | CASSSETSGRALLSSTDTQYF
TRBD2 | 14 | once | TRBJ2-3 | TRBV29-1 | TGCAGCGTTTCTAGCGGGAGCTCCACAGATACGCAGTATTTT | CSVSSGSSTDTQYF
TRBD1 | 16 | - | TRBJ2-2 | TRBV11-2 | TGTGCCAGCAGCCTGACAGGGGGCCATGTTCTCGGGGAGCTGTTTTTT | CASSLTGGHVLGELFF
TRBD2 | 13 | - | TRBJ2-7 | TRBV12-3/TRBV12-4 | TGTGCCAGCAGTTTAACTAGCGGGGGCGAGCAGTACTTC | CASSLTSGGEQYF
- | 14 | - | TRBJ1-1 | TRBV5-6 | TGTGCCAGCTCTCGGGGGAATGGGAACACTGAAGCTTTCTTT | CASSRGNGNTEAFF
TRBD2 | 18 | - | TRBJ2-3 | TRBV28 | TGTGCCAGCAGTTCTACCGGGACTAGCGGGACCAGGGGCGATACGCAGTATTTT | CASSSTGTSGTRGDTQYF
TRBD2 | 17 | once | TRBJ2-3 | TRBV5-1 | TGCGCCAGCAGCTCCGGGACTAGTGGGAGGTGGGCAGATACGCAGTATTTT | CASSSGTSGRWADTQYF
- | 15 | - | TRBJ2-2 | TRBV11-2 | TGTGCCAGCAGCGTTAGCGGCCTCCTCACCGGGGAGCTGTTTTTT | CASSVSGLLTGELFF
TRBD1 | 15 | few | TRBJ2-1 | TRBV6-5 | TGTGCCAGCAGTAGCACAGGGGGCGTTTTAGATGAGCAGTTCTTC | CASSSTGGVLDEQFF
TRBD1 | 14 | once | TRBJ2-7 | TRBV19 | TGTGCCAGTAGTAGACAGGGAGTATTCCACGAGCAGTACTTC | CASSRQGVFHEQYF
- | 13 | - | TRBJ2-1 | TRBV4-2 | TGTGCCAGCAGCCAAGGAGAGCCGAATGAGCAGTTCTTC | CASSQGEPNEQFF
TRBD2 | 15 | - | TRBJ2-3 | TRBV2 | TGTGCCAGCAGTTGGCGGGAGTCTAGCACAGATACGCAGTATTTT | CASSWRESSTDTQYF
- | 16 | - | TRBJ2-3 | TRBV10-3 | TGTGCCATCAGTGAGTCGACGGGAGGCACAGGGGATACGCAGTATTTT | CAISESTGGTGDTQYF
- | 15 | - | TRBJ2-1 | TRBV7-3 | TGTGCCAGCAGCCTAACTGCGGGACAGTACAATGAGCAGTTCTTC | CASSLTAGQYNEQFF
TRBD2 | 15 | - | TRBJ2-7 | TRBV7-2 | TGTGCCAGCAGCTTACCTAGCGGGAGGGTCTACGAGCAGTACTTC | CASSLPSGRVYEQYF
- | 14 | - | TRBJ2-5 | TRBV7-2 | TGTGCCAGCAGCTTAGCCAGGGCCCAAGAGACCCAGTACTTC | CASSLARAQETQYF
TRBD1 | 16 | - | TRBJ1-5 | TRBV6-6 | TGTGCCAGCAGTTACTCTACAGGGGGCAGCAATCAGCCCCAGCATTTT | CASSYSTGGSNQPQHF
TRBD1 | 14 | - | TRBJ1-5 | TRBV7-9 | TGTGCCAGCAGCCTCTCAGGGGGCAGGCAGCCCCAGCATTTT | CASSLSGGRQPQHF
- | 15 | - | TRBJ1-4 | TRBV9 | TGTGCCAGCAGCGCGACACTTTCAACTAATGAAAAACTGTTTTTT | CASSATLSTNEKLFF
- | 11 | - | TRBJ2-7 | TRBV11-1 | TGTGCCAGTCAGGGAACCTACGAGCAGTACTTC | CASQGTYEQYF
- | 13 | - | TRBJ1-3 | TRBV7-6 | TGTGCCTCGACGGAGGGTCCCGGAAACACCATATATTTT | CASTEGPGNTIYF
- | 15 | - | TRBJ1-3 | TRBV4-3 | TGCGCCAGCAGCCAAGATTGGAGCTCTGGAAACACCATATATTTT | CASSQDWSSGNTIYF
- | 15 | - | TRBJ1-5 | TRBV3-1/TRBV3-2 | TGTGCCAGCAGCCAAGATTTGGCAGGCAATCAGCCCCAGCATTTT | CASSQDLAGNQPQHF
- | 19 | - | TRBJ2-6 | TRBV4-3 | TGCGCCAGCAGCGAAGGGCATGCAGGGATAGCCTCTGGGGCCAACGTCCTGACTTTC | CASSEGHAGIASGANVLTF
- | 14 | - | TRBJ2-2 | TRBV19 | TGTGCCAGCTCGGGGTGGGGAAGTACCGGGGAGCTGTTTTTT | CASSGWGSTGELFF
- | 20 | - | TRBJ1-3 | TRBV3-1/TRBV3-2 | TGTGCCAGCAGCCAAGGTGGGGGGACTAAGGGCCCTGACTCTGGAAACACCATATATTTT | CASSQGGGTKGPDSGNTIYF
TRBD1 | 12 | - | TRBJ1-2 | TRBV3-1/TRBV3-2 | TGTGCCAGCAGCCAATACAGGGGTGGCTACACCTTC | CASSQYRGGYTF
TRBD2 | 13 | - | TRBJ2-3 | TRBV29-1 | TGCAGCGGCGTTAGCGGGAGCACAGATACGCAGTATTTT | CSGVSGSTDTQYF
TRBD2 | 17 | - | TRBJ2-1 | TRBV3-1/TRBV3-2 | TGTGCCAGCAGTCTCGACCTACTAGCGGGAGCCCACAATGAGCAGTTCTTC | CASSLDLLAGAHNEQFF
TRBD1 | 13 | - | TRBJ1-6 | TRBV10-3 | TGTGCCACCCTAGACAGGGAAAGTTCACCCCTCCACTTT | CATLDRESSPLHF
- | 14 | - | TRBJ1-1 | TRBV4-1 | TGCGCCAGCGCCGGTCCATTGAGGAACACTGAAGCTTTCTTT | CASAGPLRNTEAFF
TRBD1 | 16 | - | TRBJ2-1 | TRBV6-5 | TGTGCCAGCAGTTACGGGACAGGGTGGACCTACAATGAGCAGTTCTTC | CASSYGTGWTYNEQFF
TRBD2 | 16 | - | TRBJ2-7 | TRBV27 | TGTGCCAGCAGTTCCTCGGGACTAGCGGTCTCCTACGAGCAGTACTTC | CASSSSGLAVSYEQYF
- | 12 | - | TRBJ1-2 | TRBV7-9 | TGTGCCAGCAGCTTATCAGATCGTGGCTACACCTTC | CASSLSDRGYTF
- | 14 | - | TRBJ1-1 | TRBV10-3 | TGTGCCATCAGACAGCCGCGTGATCACACTGAAGCTTTCTTT | CAIRQPRDHTEAFF
TRBD1 | 14 | - | TRBJ2-7 | TRBV18 | TGTGCCAGCTCACCGACGGGACAGAAATACGAGCAGTACTTC | CASSPTGQKYEQYF
TRBD2 | 14 | - | TRBJ2-1 | TRBV6-1 | TGTGCCAGCAGTGAAGCGGGAGGGGTGGATGAGCAGTTCTTC | CASSEAGGVDEQFF
- | 16 | - | TRBJ2-6 | TRBV23-1 | TGCGCCAGCAGTCAATCGGGGCAGACTGGGGCCAACGTCCTGACTTTC | CASSQSGQTGANVLTF
- | 16 | - | TRBJ2-2 | TRBV5-1 | TGCGCCAGCAGCAACCGCGGGGGCGGTGGCACCGGGGAGCTGTTTTTT | CASSNRGGGGTGELFF
TRBD2 | 16 | - | TRBJ2-1 | TRBV18 | TGTGCCAGCTCACCACTAGCGGGAGGGCCGCGCAATGAGCAGTTCTTC | CASSPLAGGPRNEQFF
- | 14 | few | TRBJ1-2 | TRBV3-1/TRBV3-2 | TGTGCCAGCAGCCAAGTAGGGGCATACGATGGCTACACCTTC | CASSQVGAYDGYTF
TRBD2 | 16 | - | TRBJ2-2 | TRBV2 | TGTGCCAGCAGTGACGGGACTAGTTTCAGGTCCGGGGAGCTGTTTTTT | CASSDGTSFRSGELFF
- | 13 | - | TRBJ1-5 | TRBV16 | TGTGCCAGCAGCCATGATTTCGGTCGGTCCCAGCATTTT | CASSHDFGRSQHF